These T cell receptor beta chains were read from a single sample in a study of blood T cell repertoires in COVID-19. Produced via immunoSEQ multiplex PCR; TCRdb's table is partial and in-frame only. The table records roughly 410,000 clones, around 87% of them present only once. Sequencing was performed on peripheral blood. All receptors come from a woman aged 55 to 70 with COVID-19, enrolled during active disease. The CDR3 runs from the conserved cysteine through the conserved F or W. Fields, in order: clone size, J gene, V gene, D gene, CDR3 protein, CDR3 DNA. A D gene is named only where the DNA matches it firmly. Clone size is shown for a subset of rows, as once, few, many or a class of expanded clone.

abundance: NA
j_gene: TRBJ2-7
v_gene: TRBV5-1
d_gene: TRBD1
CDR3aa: CASSFPGGDEQYF
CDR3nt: TGCGCCAGCAGCTTCCCAGGGGGCGACGAGCAGTACTTC

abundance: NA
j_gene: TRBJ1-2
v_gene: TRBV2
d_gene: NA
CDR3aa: CASSSTRGGIYGYTF
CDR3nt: TGTGCCAGCTCCTCCACAAGGGGGGGAATCTATGGCTACACCTTC

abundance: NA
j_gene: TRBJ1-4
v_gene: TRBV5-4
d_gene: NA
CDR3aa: CASSLKAGGDEKLFF
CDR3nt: TGTGCCAGCAGCTTGAAGGCGGGAGGGGATGAAAAACTGTTTTTT

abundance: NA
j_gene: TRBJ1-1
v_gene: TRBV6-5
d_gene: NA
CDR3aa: CASSYEGGTAFF
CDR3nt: TGTGCCAGCAGTTACGAGGGCGGCACGGCTTTCTTT

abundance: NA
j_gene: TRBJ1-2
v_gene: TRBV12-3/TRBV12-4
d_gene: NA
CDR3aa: CASRQQGNYGYTF
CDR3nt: TGTGCCAGCAGACAACAGGGTAACTATGGCTACACCTTC

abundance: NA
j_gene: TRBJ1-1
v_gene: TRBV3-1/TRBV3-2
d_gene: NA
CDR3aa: CASSPGHLEAFF
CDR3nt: TGTGCCAGCAGCCCCGGACACCTTGAAGCTTTCTTT

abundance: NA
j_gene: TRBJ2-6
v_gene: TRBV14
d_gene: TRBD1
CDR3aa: CASSGQGWANVLTF
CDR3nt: TGTGCCAGCAGCGGACAGGGTTGGGCCAACGTCCTGACTTTC

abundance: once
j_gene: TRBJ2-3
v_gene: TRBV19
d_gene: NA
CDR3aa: CASRRGLVLSSTDTQYF
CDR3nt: TGTGCCAGTAGGAGGGGACTCGTCCTGTCTAGCACAGATACGCAGTATTTT

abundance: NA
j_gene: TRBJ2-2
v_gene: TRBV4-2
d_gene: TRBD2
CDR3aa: CASSHRTGTSDTGELFF
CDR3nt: TGTGCCAGCAGCCACAGAACCGGGACTAGCGACACCGGGGAGCTGTTTTTT

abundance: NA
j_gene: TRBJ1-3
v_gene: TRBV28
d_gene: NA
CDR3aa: CASSFPEGRAGGNTIYF
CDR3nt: TGTGCCAGCAGTTTCCCCGAGGGGAGGGCAGGAGGAAACACCATATATTTT

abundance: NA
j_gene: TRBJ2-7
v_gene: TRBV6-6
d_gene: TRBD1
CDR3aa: CASSVTGKFSYEQYF
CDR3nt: TGTGCCAGCAGTGTGACAGGGAAATTCTCCTACGAGCAGTACTTC